This TCR beta chain was observed in a study of blood T cell repertoires in COVID-19 (dated by TCRdb to about 2020). Some background on the complete study: The collaborator samples originated in the United States, Italy and Spain and spanned the acute and convalescent phases of COVID-19. Deeply sampled blood TCRbeta repertoires from subjects exposed to, actively infected with, or recovered from COVID-19 were included in the dataset. A freely available public database, intended as a resource for researchers studying the immune response to SARS-CoV-2, is where the repertoires were released. Where HLA class I and class II types were available, the types were taken from metadata supplied by the sample provider, not from assay-based typing. Nearly every sample came with metadata listing a de-identified subject ID, COVID-19 status, age in years and sex. The samples were drawn from two sources: the first 160 participants of the ongoing ImmuneRACE study, and fewer than 1,500 subjects contributed by 6 global collaborators. The prospective study material was composed of cDNA or gDNA derived from T cells, B-cell-depleted T cells, or PBMCs.

The immunoSEQ Assay, a bias-controlled multiplex PCR, was used to amplify TCRbeta CDR3 regions from genomic DNA. Concerning the study's data processing: Nucleated cell counts per sample were estimated from amplification of reference gene primers within the assay. To quantify the absolute abundance of each unique TCRbeta CDR3 rearrangement, sequence reads were collapsed and filtered. For each sample, productive Simpson clonality was calculated by taking the square root of Simpson's diversity index across productive rearrangements. TCRdb provides this immuneACCESS table in a form limited to in-frame rearrangements. Some clones are lacking; in checked studies, under half of them reflect an unresolved V gene, and why the rest are absent is not known. V, J and clone size derive from that table, while D and trimming were established from the DNA sequence. Across this sample there are 65,000 to 95,000 clones, with just over 90% seen only once. The ten largest clones represent about 2.5% of the sample.

One collaborating source in Seattle enrolled patients during active infection and followed them longitudinally through the course of disease. Each collaborating institution followed its own protocols to collect whole blood in K2EDTA tubes. For TCRbeta analysis, collaborators shipped samples in one of three forms: frozen whole blood, isolated PBMCs, or DNA extracted from either of those sample types. A remark on this clone: Its specific antigen is unknown. No base qualities exist here, and no much larger clone lies one base off it.

What the authors observed across the whole study: Clinical and demographic metadata were provided uncurated, with the amount varying by source and participant.

This TCR was recovered from a man aged 50 to 60 with COVID-19, enrolled during active disease. The sample taken for sequencing was peripheral blood.

The DNA sequence is given as TGTGCCACCGGGGACAGCGGGGGCTATGGCTACACCTTC. Its coded protein is CATGDSGGYGYTF. Recombination connected TRBV24-1 to TRBJ1-2, with 7 central nucleotides matching TRBD1. Including the terminal cysteine and phenylalanine, the CDR3 comprises 13 residues. Only CDR3 DNA remains: 39 bases, in frame from the first base. The germline V gene encodes CDR1 KGHDR and CDR2 SFDVKD. V has 9 bases trimmed and J has 4 bases trimmed; junction bases matching no gene number 7.